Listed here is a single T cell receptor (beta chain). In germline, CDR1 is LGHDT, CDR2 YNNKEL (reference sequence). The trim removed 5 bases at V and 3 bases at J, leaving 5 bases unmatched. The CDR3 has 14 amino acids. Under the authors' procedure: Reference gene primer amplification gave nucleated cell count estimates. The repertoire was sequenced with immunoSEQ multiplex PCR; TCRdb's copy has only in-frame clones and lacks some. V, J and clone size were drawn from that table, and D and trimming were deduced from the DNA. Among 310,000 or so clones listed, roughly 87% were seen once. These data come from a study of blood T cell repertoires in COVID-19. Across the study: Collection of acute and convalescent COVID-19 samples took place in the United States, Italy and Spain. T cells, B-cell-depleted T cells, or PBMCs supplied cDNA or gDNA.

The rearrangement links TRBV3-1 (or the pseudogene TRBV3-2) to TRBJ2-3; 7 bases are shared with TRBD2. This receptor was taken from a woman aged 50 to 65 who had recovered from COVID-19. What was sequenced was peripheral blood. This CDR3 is CASSGTSETDTQYF. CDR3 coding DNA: TGTGCCAGCAGCGGCACTAGCGAGACAGATACGCAGTATTTT.